This paragraph reports one T cell receptor beta chain. Its antigen is still unknown. Base qualities are not provided; no much larger clone lies one nucleotide away. Sequencer: Illumina NovaSeq 6000. Using 5'RACE with constant-segment primers, TCRalpha and TCRbeta cDNA libraries were constructed, with sample barcodes and unique molecular identifiers added in the process. RNA was extracted from every sample with Trizol reagent. The libraries were amplified in two PCR steps, and the second step added a second sample barcode and Illumina TruSeq adapters. Sequencing of the libraries was done on an Illumina NovaSeq, producing 2 x 150 bp paired-end reads. In the paper's pipeline: Reads were demultiplexed and collapsed into UMI-guided consensus sequences with migec v1.2.7. With mixcr v2.1.11, UMI consensuses were aligned to TRA and TRB V and J templates and assembled into clonotypes. Expanded or contracted clonotypes were those called significant by both edgeR and NoisET, with noise models trained on biological replicates. edgeR calls used a false discovery rate-adjusted p below 0.01 and a log2 fold-change threshold of 1. PCA with hierarchical clustering of max-normalized trajectories of the 1000 most abundant clonotypes was used as exploratory dynamics analysis. Each responding clone was given a CD4 or CD8 phenotype based on the CD4+ and CD8+ repertoires, which had been sequenced separately. TCRdb's own reprocessing of the public reads used fastp at Q25 and MiXCR and kept productive beta chains. Records with the same CDR3 protein are collapsed into one entry carrying the most frequent genes and DNA. In this record, the V and J calls reflect TCRdb's handling and not the investigators' own analysis. This sample holds 350,000 to 500,000 distinct CDR3 sequences; roughly 18% were observed only once. Roughly 21% of the sample comes from the top ten.

The data belong to a study of T-cell memory formation after mild COVID-19 (dated by TCRdb to about 2021). In the study overall: TCR sequence clusters from the two donors were largely donor specific. Longitudinal TCRalpha and TCRbeta repertoire sequencing tracked T-cell clones expanding and contracting after mild COVID-19 in two donors. Two young, previously healthy adult volunteers made up the cohort, one male and one female.

CDR1 is given as MNHEY and CDR2 as SVGAGI, both from the germline V gene. V trim: 2 bases; J trim: 4 bases; unmatched bases: 13. Reading from cysteine to phenylalanine, the CDR3 counts 18 amino acids. CDR3 DNA only is kept here, 54 bases in frame from base 1. The research as a whole found: Whether the second-wave clones peaking on day 37 were SARS-CoV-2 specific was not confirmed. Clones contracting from day 15 to 85 had balanced CD4/CD8 phenotypes, while a second wave expanding from day 15 to 37 was biased towards CD4+. Contracting CD4+ clones were located mainly in the CM and EM memory subsets, whereas CD8+ clones were found to be enriched in EMRA. The detection of some responding clones in pre-infection memory suggests that pre-existing cross-reactive memory T cells joined the SARS-CoV-2 response. Only two mild cases were covered by the study, and larger cohorts that include severe cases with pre-infection samples were considered necessary.

Ficoll-Paque density gradient centrifugation was used to isolate PBMCs. The source of this sequence is a man between 18 and 35 years old who had mild COVID-19 (a few samples of this study predate the infection). The sample titles of this study are shuffled in the database, so cell type and time point are left out; the donor was told from shared clones. The material sequenced was PBMCs or a T cell subset sorted from them (not recorded which). In this chain, TRBV6-5 is recombined with TRBJ2-3; 9 of the junction bases match TRBD2. The CDR3 protein sequence reads: CASSYPIWVRGGADTQYF. Read as DNA, the sequence is TGTGCCAGCAGTTACCCGATTTGGGTGCGGGGGGGCGCAGATACGCAGTATTTT.